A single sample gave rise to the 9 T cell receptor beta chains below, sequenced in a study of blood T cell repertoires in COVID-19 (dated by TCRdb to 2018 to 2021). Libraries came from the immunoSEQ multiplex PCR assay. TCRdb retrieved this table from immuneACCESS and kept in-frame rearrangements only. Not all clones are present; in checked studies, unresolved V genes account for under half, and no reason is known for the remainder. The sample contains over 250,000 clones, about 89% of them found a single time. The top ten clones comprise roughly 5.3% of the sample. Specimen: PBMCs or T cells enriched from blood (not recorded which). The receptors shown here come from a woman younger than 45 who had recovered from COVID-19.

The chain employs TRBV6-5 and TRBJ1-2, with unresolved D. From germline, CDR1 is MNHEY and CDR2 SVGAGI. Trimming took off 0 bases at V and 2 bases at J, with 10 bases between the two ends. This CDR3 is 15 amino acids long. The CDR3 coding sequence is TGTGCCAGCAGTTACTCGGGCAGGCTCAACTATGGCTACACCTTC. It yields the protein CASSYSGRLNYGYTF.

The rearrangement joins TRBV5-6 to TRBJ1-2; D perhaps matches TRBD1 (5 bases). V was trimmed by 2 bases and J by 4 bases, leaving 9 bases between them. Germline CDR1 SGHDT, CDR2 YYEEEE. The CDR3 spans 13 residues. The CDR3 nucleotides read TGTGCCAGCAGCTTAGGGGCCCTCTATGGCTACACCTTC. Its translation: CASSLGALYGYTF. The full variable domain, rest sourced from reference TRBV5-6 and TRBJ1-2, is DAGVTQSPTHLIKTRGQQVTLRCSPKSGHDTVSWYQQALGQGPQFIFQYYEEEERQRGNFPDRFSGHQFPNYSSELNVNALLLGDSALYLCASSLGALYGYTFGSGTRLTVV.

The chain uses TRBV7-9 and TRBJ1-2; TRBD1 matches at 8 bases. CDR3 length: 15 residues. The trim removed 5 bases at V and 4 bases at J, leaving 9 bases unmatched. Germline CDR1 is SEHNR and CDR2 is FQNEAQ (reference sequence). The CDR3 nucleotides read TGTGCCAGCAGCACCCGCGGACAGGGAAGCTATGGCTACACCTTC. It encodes CASSTRGQGSYGYTF. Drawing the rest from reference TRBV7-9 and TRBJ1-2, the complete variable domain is DTGVSQNPRHKITKRGQNVTFRCDPISEHNRLYWYRQTLGQGPEFLTYFQNEAQLEKSRLLSDRFSAERPKGSFSTLEIQRTEQGDSAMYLCASSTRGQGSYGYTFGSGTRLTVV.

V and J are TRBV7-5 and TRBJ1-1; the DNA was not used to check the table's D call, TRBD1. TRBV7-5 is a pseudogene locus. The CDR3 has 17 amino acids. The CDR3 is CVRSLDSKGRRDTEAFF. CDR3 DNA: TGTGTCAGAAGCTTAGACTCGAAGGGGCGCAGGGACACTGAAGCTTTCTTT.

The CDR3 spells CASSPGGGEPYEQYF. The CDR3 bases are TGTGCCAGCAGCCCCGGGGGAGGGGAACCCTACGAGCAGTACTTC. The chain joins TRBV5-4 to TRBJ2-7, with 7 bases fitting TRBD2. V shed 4 bases, J shed 2 bases, and the junction held 9 bases outside the gene matches. The CDR3 extends over 15 amino acids. Germline CDR1 SGHNT, CDR2 YYREEE (reference sequence).

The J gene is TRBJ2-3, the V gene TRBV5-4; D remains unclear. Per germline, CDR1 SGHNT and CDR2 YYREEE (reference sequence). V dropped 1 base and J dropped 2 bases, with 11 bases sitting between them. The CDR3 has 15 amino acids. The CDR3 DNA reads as TGTGCCAGCAGCTTGAGCGTGGATGCCACAGATACGCAGTATTTT. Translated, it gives CASSLSVDATDTQYF.

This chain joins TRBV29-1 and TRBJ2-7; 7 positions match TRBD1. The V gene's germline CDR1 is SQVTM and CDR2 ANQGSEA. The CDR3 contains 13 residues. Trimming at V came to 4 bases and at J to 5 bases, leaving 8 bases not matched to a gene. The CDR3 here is CSVAMTGHDEQYF. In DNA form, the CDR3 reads TGCAGCGTTGCAATGACAGGGCACGACGAGCAGTACTTC.

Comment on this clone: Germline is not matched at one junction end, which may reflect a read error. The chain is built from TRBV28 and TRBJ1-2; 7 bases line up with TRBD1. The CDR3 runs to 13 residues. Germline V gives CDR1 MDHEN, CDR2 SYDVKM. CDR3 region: CASRDGTVGSVAF. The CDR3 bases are TGTGCCAGCAGAGACGGGACAGTGGGATCCGTGGCCTTC.

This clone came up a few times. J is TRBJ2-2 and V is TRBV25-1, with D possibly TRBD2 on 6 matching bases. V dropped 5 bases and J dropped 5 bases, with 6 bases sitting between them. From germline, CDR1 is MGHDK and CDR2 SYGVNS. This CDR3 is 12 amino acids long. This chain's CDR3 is CASSSGTGELFF. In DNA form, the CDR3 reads TGTGCCAGCAGTAGCGGGACCGGGGAGCTGTTTTTT.